This TCR beta chain was sequenced for a study of blood T cell repertoires in COVID-19. Whole-study context: Collection of acute and convalescent COVID-19 samples took place in the United States, Italy and Spain. The cDNA or gDNA used as material had been derived from T cells, B-cell-depleted T cells, or PBMCs.

This clone has only one observation. The V end lost 2 bases, the J end lost 7 bases, and 16 bases lay between the germline ends. CDR1 SGDLS and CDR2 YYNGEE come from the germline V gene. The CDR3 is 15 residues long. Study processing details: Nucleated cell number was recorded as an estimate derived from reference gene primer amplification. This table comes from immunoSEQ multiplex PCR, and its TCRdb copy is limited to in-frame clones, with some not included. That table furnishes V, J and clone size, whereas the DNA furnished D and trimming. The sample includes roughly 110,000 clones, roughly 90% seen only once; the top ten take approximately 4.9%.

The receptor's source is a man aged 35 to 55 with active or convalescent COVID-19. V and J are TRBV9 and TRBJ2-1; TRBD2 is a possible D gene (6 bases). Source material: peripheral blood. CDR3 protein: CASSVRVTGGNEQFF. Here the CDR3 DNA reads TGTGCCAGCAGCGTGCGGGTTACTGGGGGGAATGAGCAGTTCTTC.